The 30 T cell receptor beta chains listed next were all sequenced from one sample in a study of cytomegalovirus exposure and HLA in healthy donors. The PCR employed 60 Vbeta primers together with 13 Jbeta primers. Clones were read by immunoSEQ multiplex PCR, and TCRdb kept only the in-frame ones, dropping some. The sample shows about 150,000 clones, approximately 79% of them seen only once. Sequencing was carried out using PBMCs. The receptor set was obtained from a man in his forties or fifties in good health and CMV-seropositive.

The sample holds a few counts of this clone. The chain joins TRBV9 to TRBJ2-3; 7 bases fit TRBD2. V lost 2 bases, J lost 4 bases, and 10 bases stayed unmatched. This CDR3 contains 16 residues. Per germline, CDR1 SGDLS and CDR2 YYNGEE. The CDR3: CASSVPEAGEADTQYF. The CDR3 nucleotides are TGTGCCAGCAGCGTCCCTGAGGCGGGAGAGGCAGATACGCAGTATTTT.

A single count supports this clone. CDR3 loop: CASSFNSGNSYNEQFF. In DNA form, the CDR3 reads TGCGCCAGCAGTTTCAATAGCGGAAACTCCTACAATGAGCAGTTCTTC. The chain carries TRBV5-1 and TRBJ2-1, with D possibly matching TRBD2 (6 bases). V was cut by 5 bases and J by 0 bases, with 15 bases left in between. Germline assignment: CDR1 SGHRS and CDR2 YFSETQ. The CDR3 loop spans 16 amino acids.

The J gene is TRBJ1-5, the V gene TRBV7-2, with a possible D match to TRBD1 (6 bases). This CDR3 spans 13 amino acids. The germline V gene encodes CDR1 SGHTA and CDR2 FQGNSA. V was shortened by 5 bases and J by 5 bases, with 10 bases between the two germline ends. CDR3 sequence: CASSGNRDQPQHF. Written as DNA, the CDR3 is TGTGCCAGCAGCGGAAACAGGGATCAGCCCCAGCATTTT.

The V call is TRBV7-9, the J call TRBJ2-1; TRBD1 agrees at 9 bases. The CDR3 runs 19 residues. The germline gives CDR1 SEHNR, CDR2 FQNEAQ (reference sequence). V gave up 0 bases and J gave up 5 bases; unmatched junction bases: 14. The CDR3 reads CASSLASGGWDRAHNEQFF. CDR3 DNA sequence: TGTGCCAGCAGCTTAGCGAGTGGTGGGTGGGACAGGGCTCACAATGAGCAGTTCTTC.

This chain uses TRBV28 with TRBJ1-2, with TRBD1 matching 7 bases. The CDR3 length is 14 residues. The germline gives CDR1 MDHEN, CDR2 SYDVKM. Unmatched junction bases numbered 5, after V lost 3 bases and J lost 4 bases. The CDR3, as DNA: TGTGCCAGCAGTTTCGACAGGGAGCGCTATGGCTACACCTTC. This sequence encodes CASSFDRERYGYTF.

This chain connects TRBV19 to TRBJ2-4; TRBD2 matches at 10 bases. V was pared by 9 bases and J by 1 base, with 21 bases of the junction left unmatched. CDR1 is LNHDA, CDR2 SQIVND, per germline (reference sequence). The CDR3 sequence is 20 residues long. CDR3: CASTNGLAGDLFNAKNIQYF. The CDR3 nucleotides are TGTGCCAGCACCAACGGCCTAGCGGGAGATTTATTCAACGCCAAAAACATTCAGTACTTC. Together with reference TRBV19 and TRBJ2-4, the CDR3 gives the full variable domain: DGGITQSPKYLFRKEGQNVTLSCEQNLNHDAMYWYRQDPGQGLRLIYYSQIVNDFQKGDIAEGYSVSREKKESFPLTVTSAQKNPTAFYLCASTNGLAGDLFNAKNIQYFGAGTRLSVL.

This clone has just one count. The chain employs TRBV6-5 and TRBJ1-2, with a possible D match to TRBD1 (6 bases). V was shortened by 5 bases and J by 3 bases, with 10 bases between the two germline ends. The CDR3 covers 13 residues. In germline, CDR1 is MNHEY, CDR2 SVGAGI. CDR3 nucleotide sequence: TGTGCCAGCAGTACCGGGACATACTATGGCTACACCTTC. Residues: CASSTGTYYGYTF.

The chain carries TRBV6-1 and TRBJ2-7; 8 bases match TRBD1. Germline V gives CDR1 MNHNS, CDR2 SASEGT. The CDR3 contains 14 residues. The trim removed 6 bases at V and 4 bases at J, leaving 8 bases unmatched. Here the CDR3 reads CASRGGRGLYEQYF. CDR3 DNA sequence: TGTGCCAGCAGGGGCGGCAGGGGGCTTTACGAGCAGTACTTC.

The chain recombines TRBV6-1 with TRBJ2-5, with 10 nucleotides matching TRBD2. The end of the DNA fits TRBJ2-7 better, so the J call may be wrong. The CDR3 is made up of 15 amino acids. CDR1 and CDR2 from the germline V gene are MNHNS and SASEGT. The CDR3 loop is CASSASSGRGGEQYF. In nucleotides, the CDR3 is TGTGCCAGCAGTGCCTCTAGCGGGAGAGGGGGCGAGCAGTACTTC.

This clone was detected a few times. The chain combines TRBV28 with TRBJ1-6; D not certain. This CDR3 has 13 amino acids. V dropped 8 bases and J dropped 8 bases, with 13 bases sitting between them. CDR1 and CDR2 from the germline V gene are MDHEN and SYDVKM. The CDR3 bases are TGTGCCAGCGCTCGGGATGTGGATTCACCCCTCCACTTT. As protein: CASARDVDSPLHF.

Comments on this clone: This same CDR3 is encoded by further DNA sequences in the sample. The rearrangement links TRBV5-1 to TRBJ2-7, with D perhaps TRBD1 (6 bases). Per germline, CDR1 SGHRS and CDR2 YFSETQ. The V end was cut by 4 bases, the J end by 0 bases, with 11 bases between. The CDR3 runs to 14 residues. In nucleotides, the CDR3 is TGCGCCAGCAGCCTCAGGGGCGGCTCCTACGAGCAGTACTTC. Translation gives CASSLRGGSYEQYF. The full variable domain, in which reference TRBV5-1 and TRBJ2-7 provide the parts outside the CDR3, is KAGVTQTPRYLIKTRGQQVTLSCSPISGHRSVSWYQQTPGQGLQFLFEYFSETQRNKGNFPGRFSGRQFSNSRSEMNVSTLELGDSALYLCASSLRGGSYEQYFGPGTRLTVT.

The J gene is TRBJ1-5, the V gene TRBV27, with 10 bases matching TRBD1. With V trimmed by 6 bases and J by 5 bases, 4 bases remained unmatched. This CDR3 region has 14 residues. Germline V gives CDR1 MNHEY, CDR2 SMNVEV (reference sequence). The CDR3 spells CASRRTGGDQPQHF. The CDR3 DNA sequence: TGTGCCAGCAGGAGGACAGGGGGGGATCAGCCCCAGCATTTT.

The V and J genes are TRBV5-8 and TRBJ2-2, with 11 positions matching TRBD2. CDR1 is SGHTS and CDR2 is YDEGEE in the germline V gene. The CDR3 has 18 amino acids. Trimming took 3 bases from V and 2 from J; bases not matched to a gene: 9. DNA for the CDR3: TGTGCCAGCAGCTACCCAGGACTAGCGGGTGAAAACACCGGGGAGCTGTTTTTT. Translated: CASSYPGLAGENTGELFF.

This clone showed up just once. The J gene is TRBJ1-1, the V gene TRBV6-9; perhaps TRBD1 as D (6 bases). This CDR3 spans 15 amino acids. Germline-derived CDR1 and CDR2 are MNHGY and SVAAGI. Trimming stripped 5 bases from V and 7 bases from J, with 20 bases between. CDR3 DNA: TGTGCCAGCAGTCAGTTGTCAGGGGCGGTCGTTGAAGCTTTCTTT. Residues: CASSQLSGAVVEAFF.

This rearrangement joins TRBV6-5 to TRBJ2-1; D may be TRBD2 (5 bases). CDR1 MNHEY and CDR2 SVGAGI come from the germline V gene. The CDR3 loop spans 12 amino acids. The germline V and J ends were trimmed by 5 bases and 4 bases, with 6 bases remaining between them. The CDR3 nucleotides are TGTGCCAGCAGTCGGGATTACAATGAGCAGTTCTTC. This sequence encodes CASSRDYNEQFF.

A single count supports this clone. The chain uses TRBV10-3 and TRBJ2-7, with TRBD2 as a possible D gene (5 bases). The CDR3 consists of 13 residues. From germline, CDR1 is ENHRY and CDR2 SYGVKD. V shed 6 bases and J shed 1 base, with 10 bases lying between them. Here the CDR3 reads CAISPGTSYEQYF. The CDR3, as DNA: TGTGCCATCAGCCCGGGAACTTCCTACGAGCAGTACTTC.

The gene calls are TRBV11-2 and TRBJ2-1, with D tentatively TRBD2 (6 bases). This CDR3 comprises 13 residues. Trimming removed 0 bases from V and 11 bases from J, with 11 bases in between. CDR1 is SGHAT and CDR2 is FQNNGV in the germline V gene. CDR3 in amino acids: CASSLDYRTKQFF. In DNA form, the CDR3 reads TGTGCCAGCAGCTTAGATTATAGGACTAAGCAGTTCTTC.

The V and J genes are TRBV30 and TRBJ2-7; 10 bases line up with TRBD1. CDR1 is GTSNPN, CDR2 SVGIG, per germline (reference sequence). CDR3 size: 15 residues. V shed 4 bases and J 2 bases; nucleotides not matched to a gene: 8. The CDR3 is CAWTRPGTGAYEQYF. CDR3 bases: TGTGCCTGGACCCGCCCCGGGACAGGGGCCTACGAGCAGTACTTC. The whole variable domain, remainder taken from reference TRBV30 and TRBJ2-7, is SQTIHQWPATLVQPVGSPLSLECTVEGTSNPNLYWYRQAAGRGLQLLFYSVGIGQISSEVPQNLSASRPQDRQFILSSKKLLLSDSGFYLCAWTRPGTGAYEQYFGPGTRLTVT.

The V call is TRBV11-3, the J call TRBJ2-7; 11 bases align to TRBD1. The CDR3 contains 16 residues. The germline V gene encodes CDR1 SGHNT and CDR2 YENEEA. V was pared by 3 bases and J by 6 bases, with 10 bases of the junction left unmatched. The CDR3 sequence: CASSFGEGTGGGEQYF. The CDR3 coding sequence is TGTGCCAGCAGCTTCGGAGAAGGGACAGGGGGTGGCGAGCAGTACTTC.

The V call is TRBV4-2, the J call TRBJ2-7; D may be TRBD2 (5 bases). Germline lookup yields CDR1 LGHNA and CDR2 YNFKEQ. Trimming pared 1 base from V and 4 bases from J, leaving 11 bases between. The CDR3 length is 14 residues. The CDR3 sequence: CASSQGELEYEQYF. CDR3 DNA: TGTGCCAGCAGCCAAGGAGAACTAGAGTACGAGCAGTACTTC.

This clone was found a few times. The chain is built from TRBV5-1 and TRBJ2-2, with D perhaps matching TRBD2 (5 bases). V was cut by 1 base and J by 2 bases, with 9 bases left in between. The CDR3 covers 15 residues. From germline, CDR1 is SGHRS and CDR2 YFSETQ. CDR3 region: CASSLFPGNTGELFF. The DNA for the CDR3 is TGCGCCAGCAGCTTGTTTCCGGGAAACACCGGGGAGCTGTTTTTT.

V usage is TRBV29-1 and J usage is TRBJ2-7; D gene unclear. Germline V CDR1 and CDR2: SQVTM, ANQGSEA. The CDR3 has 10 residues. V was pared by 4 bases and J by 3 bases, with 4 bases between. The CDR3 bases are TGCAGCGTTGCCTGCTACGAGCAGTACTTC. Amino acid sequence: CSVACYEQYF.

J is TRBJ2-7 and V is TRBV29-1, with D hard to call. The ends were cut back, 6 bases at V and 2 bases at J, with 11 bases in the middle. The V gene's germline CDR1 is SQVTM and CDR2 ANQGSEA. There are 12 residues in the CDR3. This CDR3 reads CSVRLETYEQYF. CDR3 DNA: TGCAGCGTCAGACTTGAGACCTACGAGCAGTACTTC.

The V and J genes are TRBV6-1 and TRBJ2-5, with a weak D call TRBD1 (6 bases). This CDR3 comprises 13 residues. Germline-derived CDR1 and CDR2 are MNHNS and SASEGT. V lost 4 bases, J lost 1 base, and 7 bases lay in between. The CDR3 nucleotides read TGTGCCAGCAGTGGACAGGCCCAAGAGACCCAGTACTTC. It encodes CASSGQAQETQYF.

This chain links TRBV5-1 with TRBJ2-1; 8 bases match TRBD2. The ends lost 1 base at V and 0 bases at J; junction bases unmatched: 6. There are 17 residues in the CDR3. CDR1 is SGHRS and CDR2 is YFSETQ in the germline V gene. The CDR3 DNA follows: TGCGCCAGCAGCTTGTTGGCAGCGGGAGTCTCCTACAATGAGCAGTTCTTC. Translated: CASSLLAAGVSYNEQFF.

This clone has only one observation. The V call is TRBV21-1, the J call TRBJ2-1; TRBD1, the table's D call, was not compared with the DNA. TRBV21-1 is an annotated pseudogene. The CDR3 has 16 residues. The CDR3: CASSTSGQGTYNEQFF. The CDR3 DNA follows: TGTGCCAGCAGCACATCGGGACAGGGTACATACAATGAGCAGTTCTTC.

This chain uses TRBV29-1 with TRBJ2-3; D is possibly TRBD1 (6 bases). Trimming cost V 8 bases and J 0 bases, with 18 bases left between them. CDR1 is SQVTM, CDR2 ANQGSEA, per germline. The CDR3 consists of 15 residues. This CDR3 is CSHKDSSTSTDTQYF. In DNA, the CDR3 is TGCAGCCACAAGGACAGCAGTACTAGCACAGATACGCAGTATTTT.

The chain combines TRBV27 with TRBJ2-1; D perhaps matches TRBD1 (6 bases). V gave up 4 bases and J gave up 7 bases, with 11 bases separating them. Germline CDR1 MNHEY, CDR2 SMNVEV (reference sequence). This CDR3 contains 13 residues. For the CDR3, the DNA is TGTGCCAGCAGTTGGGAAACAGGGAATGAGCAGTTCTTC. Protein product: CASSWETGNEQFF.

This sequence joins TRBV5-1 and TRBJ2-3; 13 bases match TRBD2. Germline V gene lookup returns CDR1 SGHRS and CDR2 YFSETQ. The CDR3 loop spans 16 amino acids. The junction had 10 bases not matched to a gene; V was cut back by 6 bases and J by 6 bases. CDR3 amino acids: CASTPRLAGGGDTQYF. In DNA, the CDR3 is TGCGCCAGCACACCGAGACTAGCGGGAGGAGGGGATACGCAGTATTTT.

This chain joins TRBV28 and TRBJ1-1; 8 positions agree with TRBD1. The CDR3 contains 17 residues. CDR1 is MDHEN and CDR2 is SYDVKM in the germline V gene. V lost 4 bases and J lost 4; bases outside the gene matches: 14. CDR3 sequence reads: CASSSSRQGFGSTEAFF. Written as DNA, the CDR3 is TGTGCCAGCAGTTCCTCTCGACAGGGGTTCGGATCCACTGAAGCTTTCTTT.